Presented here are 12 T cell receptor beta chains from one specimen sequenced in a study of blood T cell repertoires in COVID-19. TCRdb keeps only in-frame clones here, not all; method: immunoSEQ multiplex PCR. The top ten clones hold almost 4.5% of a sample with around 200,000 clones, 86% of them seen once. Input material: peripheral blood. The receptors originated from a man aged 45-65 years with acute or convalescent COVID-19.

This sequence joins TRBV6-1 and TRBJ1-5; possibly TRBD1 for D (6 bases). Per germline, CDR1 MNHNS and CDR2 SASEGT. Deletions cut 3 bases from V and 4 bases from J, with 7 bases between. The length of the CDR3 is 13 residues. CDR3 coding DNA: TGTGCCAGCAGTGACAGGGGAAATCAGCCCCAGCATTTT. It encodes CASSDRGNQPQHF.

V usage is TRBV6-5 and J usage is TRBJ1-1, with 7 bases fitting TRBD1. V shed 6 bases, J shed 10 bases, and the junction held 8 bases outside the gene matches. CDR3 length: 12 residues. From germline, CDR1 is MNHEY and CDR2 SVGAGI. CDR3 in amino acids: CASSPTGRGAFF. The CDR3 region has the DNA TGTGCCAGCAGCCCGACAGGGAGAGGAGCTTTCTTT.

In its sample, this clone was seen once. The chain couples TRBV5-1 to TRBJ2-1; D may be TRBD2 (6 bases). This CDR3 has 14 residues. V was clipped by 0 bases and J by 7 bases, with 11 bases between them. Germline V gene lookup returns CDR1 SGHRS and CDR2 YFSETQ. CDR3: CASSLGTTNNEQFF. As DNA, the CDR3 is TGCGCCAGCAGCTTGGGGACTACCAATAATGAGCAGTTCTTC.

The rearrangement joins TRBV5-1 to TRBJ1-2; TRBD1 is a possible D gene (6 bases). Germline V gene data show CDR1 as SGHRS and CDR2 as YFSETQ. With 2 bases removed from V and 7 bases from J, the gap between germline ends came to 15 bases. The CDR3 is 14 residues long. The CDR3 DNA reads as TGCGCCAGCAGCTTTGGGAGGGGGTACGGTGGCTACACCTTC. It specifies CASSFGRGYGGYTF.

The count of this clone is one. The DNA for the CDR3 is TGCGCCAGTGTCCGGGACAGGGGAAACACTGAAGCTTTCTTT. It encodes CASVRDRGNTEAFF. The chain has TRBV5-1 and TRBJ1-1, with 10 bases matching TRBD1. The V and J ends lost 8 bases and 2 bases, in that order; junction bases with no gene match: 6. The CDR3 is made up of 14 amino acids. Looked up from germline, CDR1 is SGHRS and CDR2 is YFSETQ.

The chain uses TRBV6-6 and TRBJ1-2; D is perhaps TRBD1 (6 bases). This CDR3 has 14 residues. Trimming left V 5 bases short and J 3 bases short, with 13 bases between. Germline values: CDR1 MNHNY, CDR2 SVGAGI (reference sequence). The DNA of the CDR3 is TGTGCCAGCAGTCCCTCCAGGGGTCACTATGGCTACACCTTC. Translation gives CASSPSRGHYGYTF.

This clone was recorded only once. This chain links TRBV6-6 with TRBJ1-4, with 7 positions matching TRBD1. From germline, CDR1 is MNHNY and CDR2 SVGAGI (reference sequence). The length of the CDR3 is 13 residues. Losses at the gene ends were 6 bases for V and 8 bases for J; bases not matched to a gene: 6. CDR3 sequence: CASSRGTAEKLFF. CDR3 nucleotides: TGTGCCAGCAGCCGAGGGACAGCGGAAAAACTGTTTTTT.

Here the CDR3 reads CASSPTGTGGIEKLFF. CDR3 bases: TGTGCCAGCTCACCAACCGGGACAGGGGGTATTGAAAAACTGTTTTTT. V and J are TRBV18 and TRBJ1-4, with 11 positions matching TRBD1. V shed 2 bases and J 7 bases; nucleotides not matched to a gene: 6. This CDR3 has 16 residues. Germline V gene data show CDR1 as KGHSH and CDR2 as LQKENI.

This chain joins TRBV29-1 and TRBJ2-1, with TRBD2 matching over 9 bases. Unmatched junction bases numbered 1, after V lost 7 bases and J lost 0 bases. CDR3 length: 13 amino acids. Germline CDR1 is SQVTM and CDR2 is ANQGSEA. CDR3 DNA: TGCAGCGATAGCGGGGGCTCCTACAATGAGCAGTTCTTC. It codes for CSDSGGSYNEQFF.

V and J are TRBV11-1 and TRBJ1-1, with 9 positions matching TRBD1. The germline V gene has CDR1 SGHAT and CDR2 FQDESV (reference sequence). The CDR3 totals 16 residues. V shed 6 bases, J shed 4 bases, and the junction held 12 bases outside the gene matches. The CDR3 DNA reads TGTGCCAGCAGGGAATTACAGGGGGCAGTTTTCACTGAAGCTTTCTTT. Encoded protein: CASRELQGAVFTEAFF. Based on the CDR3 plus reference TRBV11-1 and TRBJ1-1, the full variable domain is EAEVAQSPRYKITEKSQAVAFWCDPISGHATLYWYRQILGQGPELLVQFQDESVVDDSQLPKDRFSAERLKGVDSTLKIQPAELGDSAMYLCASRELQGAVFTEAFFGQGTRLTVV.

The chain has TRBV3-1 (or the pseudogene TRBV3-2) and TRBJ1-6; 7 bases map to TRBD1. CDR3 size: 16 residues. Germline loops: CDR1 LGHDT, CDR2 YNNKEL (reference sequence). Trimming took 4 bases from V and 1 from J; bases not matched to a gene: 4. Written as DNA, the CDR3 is TGTGCCAGCAGCCGGTCACAGGGGTCCTATAATTCACCCCTCCACTTT. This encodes CASSRSQGSYNSPLHF.

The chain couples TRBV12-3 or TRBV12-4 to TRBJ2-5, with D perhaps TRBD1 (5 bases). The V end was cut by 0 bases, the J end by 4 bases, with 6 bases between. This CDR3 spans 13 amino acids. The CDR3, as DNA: TGTGCCAGCAGTTTAGCGGGGCGAGAGACCCAGTACTTC. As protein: CASSLAGRETQYF.